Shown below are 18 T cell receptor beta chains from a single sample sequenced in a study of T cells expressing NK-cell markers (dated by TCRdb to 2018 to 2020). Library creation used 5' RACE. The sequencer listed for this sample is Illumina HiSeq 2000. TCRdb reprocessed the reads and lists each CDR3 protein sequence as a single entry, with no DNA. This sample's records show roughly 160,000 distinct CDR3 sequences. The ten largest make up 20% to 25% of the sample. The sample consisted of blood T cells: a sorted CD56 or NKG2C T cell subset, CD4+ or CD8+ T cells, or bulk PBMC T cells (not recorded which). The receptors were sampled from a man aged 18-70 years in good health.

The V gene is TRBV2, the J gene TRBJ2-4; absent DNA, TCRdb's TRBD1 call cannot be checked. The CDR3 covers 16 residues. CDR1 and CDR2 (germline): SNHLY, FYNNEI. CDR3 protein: CASRGTGGRAKNIQYF. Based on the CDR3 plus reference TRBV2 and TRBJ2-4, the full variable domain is EPEVTQTPSHQVTQMGQEVILRCVPISNHLYFYWYRQILGQKVEFLVSFYNNEISEKSEIFDDQFSVERPDGSNFTLKIRSTKLEDSAMYFCASRGTGGRAKNIQYFGAGTRLSVL.

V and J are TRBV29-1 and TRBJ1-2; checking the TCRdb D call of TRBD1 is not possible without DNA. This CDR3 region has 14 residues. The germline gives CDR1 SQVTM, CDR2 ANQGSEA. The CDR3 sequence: CSVDSQGVGYGYTF.

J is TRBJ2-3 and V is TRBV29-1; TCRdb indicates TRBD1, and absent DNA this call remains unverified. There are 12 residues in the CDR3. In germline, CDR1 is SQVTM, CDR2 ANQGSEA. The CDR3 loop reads CSVLGQADTQYF.

The chain's CDR3 is CSARDPESPVYNEQFF. The chain uses TRBV20-1 and TRBJ2-1; TCRdb's D call of TRBD2 is untestable without DNA. Germline V gives CDR1 DFQATT, CDR2 SNEGSKA (reference sequence). The CDR3 consists of 16 residues.

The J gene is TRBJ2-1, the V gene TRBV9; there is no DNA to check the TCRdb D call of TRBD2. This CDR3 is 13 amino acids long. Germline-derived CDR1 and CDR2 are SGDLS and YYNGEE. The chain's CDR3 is CASSEGDYDEQFF.

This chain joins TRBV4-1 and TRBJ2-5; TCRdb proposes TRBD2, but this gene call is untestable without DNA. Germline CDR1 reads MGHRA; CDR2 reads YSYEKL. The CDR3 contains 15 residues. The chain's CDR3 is CASSQVGGWRETQYF.

This CDR3 is CASSSGGLARDEQFF. The rearrangement joins TRBV5-6 to TRBJ2-1; no DNA is available, so the TRBD2 call from TCRdb remains unchecked. Germline V gene sequence: CDR1 SGHDT, CDR2 YYEEEE. The CDR3 extends over 15 amino acids.

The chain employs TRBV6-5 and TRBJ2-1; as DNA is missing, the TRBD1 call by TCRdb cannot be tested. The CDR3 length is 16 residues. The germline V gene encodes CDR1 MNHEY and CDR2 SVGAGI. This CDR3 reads CASSYSYGGDYNEQFF.

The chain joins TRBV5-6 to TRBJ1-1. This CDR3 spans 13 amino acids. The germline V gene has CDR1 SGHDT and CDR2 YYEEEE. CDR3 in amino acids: CASSAVNWAEAFF.

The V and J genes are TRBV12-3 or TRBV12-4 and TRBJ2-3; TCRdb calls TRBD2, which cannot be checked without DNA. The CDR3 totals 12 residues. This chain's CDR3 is CASMGVADTQYF.

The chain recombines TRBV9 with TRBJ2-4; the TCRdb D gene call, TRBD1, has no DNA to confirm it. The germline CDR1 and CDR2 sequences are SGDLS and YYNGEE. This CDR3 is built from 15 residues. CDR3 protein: CASSVGGGLKNIQYF.

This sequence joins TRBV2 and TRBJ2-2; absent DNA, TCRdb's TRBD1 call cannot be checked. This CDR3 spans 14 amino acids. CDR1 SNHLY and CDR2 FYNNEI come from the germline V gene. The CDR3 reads CASKRQGNTGELFF.

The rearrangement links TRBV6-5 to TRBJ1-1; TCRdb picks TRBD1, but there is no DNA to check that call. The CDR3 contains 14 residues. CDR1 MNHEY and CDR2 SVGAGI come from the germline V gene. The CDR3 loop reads CASSYTGGVSEAFF.

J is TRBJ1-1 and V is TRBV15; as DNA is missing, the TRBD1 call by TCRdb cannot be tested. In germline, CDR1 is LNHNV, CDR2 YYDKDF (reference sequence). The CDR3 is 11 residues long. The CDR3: CATSTGPEAFF.

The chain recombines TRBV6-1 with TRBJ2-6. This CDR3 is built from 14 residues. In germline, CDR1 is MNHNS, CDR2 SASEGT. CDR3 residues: CASSAVSGANVLTF.

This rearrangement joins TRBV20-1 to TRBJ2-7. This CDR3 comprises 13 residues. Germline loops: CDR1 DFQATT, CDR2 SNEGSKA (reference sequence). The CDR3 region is CSARPRSSYEQYF.

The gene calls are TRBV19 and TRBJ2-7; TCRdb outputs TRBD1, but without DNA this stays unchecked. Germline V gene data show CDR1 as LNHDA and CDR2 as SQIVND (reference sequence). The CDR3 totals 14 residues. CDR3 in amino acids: CASSTGPYSYEQYF.

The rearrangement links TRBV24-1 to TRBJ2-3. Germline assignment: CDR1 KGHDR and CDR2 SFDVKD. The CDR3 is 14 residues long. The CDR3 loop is CATSDLRETDTQYF.